This record covers a single T cell receptor (beta chain). Antigen specificity is unknown. The repertoire was sequenced with immunoSEQ multiplex PCR; TCRdb's copy has only in-frame clones and lacks some. The sample lists tens of thousands of clones, roughly four fifths occurring once. The sample is drawn from a study of OX40 agonist ivuxolimab in advanced cancers. About the research overall: The study reported partial responses in three patients: one hepatocellular carcinoma, two cutaneous melanoma. General observations from the study: Within 6 weeks, CD4+ and CD8+ blood T cells expanded clonally at 0.1 to 3.0 mg/kg.

The specimen was CD4+ or CD8+ T cells sorted from blood, collected in a trial of the OX40 agonist ivuxolimab. This receptor was identified in an adult with an advanced solid tumor such as melanoma, head and neck, liver or kidney cancer.

The CDR3 sequence: CASSRQGGGNTEAFF. CDR3 DNA sequence: TGTGCCAGCAGCCGACAGGGCGGTGGGAACACTGAAGCTTTCTTT. The V call is TRBV28, the J call TRBJ1-1; 7 bases are shared with TRBD1. The V gene's germline CDR1 is MDHEN and CDR2 SYDVKM. The V segment lost 6 bases and the J segment 1 base; nucleotides outside the gene matches: 8. This CDR3 has 15 residues.